Presented here are 11 T cell receptor beta chains from one specimen sequenced in a study of graft-versus-host responses after intestinal transplantation. The antigens for these receptors are not known. Clones were read by immunoSEQ multiplex PCR, and TCRdb kept only the in-frame ones, dropping some. Of nearly 90,000 clones listed, 75% to 90% are singletons. Sequences were derived from unstimulated CD8+ T cells sorted from spleen or lymph node cells, sampled before intestinal transplant. The receptors were gathered from a human donor who received an intestinal transplant.

The chain is built from TRBV19 and TRBJ1-5; D is uncertain. The germline V gene encodes CDR1 LNHDA and CDR2 SQIVND (reference sequence). The CDR3 runs 14 residues. V was shortened by 0 bases and J by 7 bases, with 10 bases between the two germline ends. The CDR3 bases are TGTGCCAGTAGTATAGAGGCTCGTCCGCAGCCCCAGCATTTT. Translated: CASSIEARPQPQHF.

V usage is TRBV25-1 and J usage is TRBJ2-7; 7 bases are shared with TRBD1. Germline values: CDR1 MGHDK, CDR2 SYGVNS. The trim removed 8 bases at V and 5 bases at J, leaving 9 bases unmatched. CDR3 length: 13 residues. The CDR3 DNA reads as TGTGCCAGCGTCACAGGGGTTATAGACGAGCAGTACTTC. This sequence encodes CASVTGVIDEQYF.

The chain recombines TRBV5-1 with TRBJ2-5; D may be TRBD2 (5 bases). Germline V gene data show CDR1 as SGHRS and CDR2 as YFSETQ. The V end lost 4 bases, the J end lost 1 base, and 14 bases lay between the germline ends. CDR3 length: 15 residues. As DNA, the CDR3 is TGCGCCAGCAGCCGCCGGGGTCCACCCCAAGAGACCCAGTACTTC. Encoded protein: CASSRRGPPQETQYF.

This clone appeared a few times. The J gene is TRBJ2-7, the V gene TRBV11-2, with 7 bases aligning to TRBD1. J lost 2 bases, V lost 3 bases, and 4 bases had no gene match. CDR3 size: 14 residues. Germline CDR1 SGHAT, CDR2 FQNNGV. CDR3 sequence (DNA): TGTGCCAGCAGCTTTGCCGGGACAGCCTACGAGCAGTACTTC. Its protein product is CASSFAGTAYEQYF.

The chain combines TRBV9 with TRBJ1-3, with 9 bases identical to TRBD1. The CDR3 extends over 15 amino acids. The trim removed 0 bases at V and 2 bases at J, leaving 0 bases unmatched. The germline gives CDR1 SGDLS, CDR2 YYNGEE. CDR3 residues: CASSVGTGAGNTIYF. CDR3 nucleotides: TGTGCCAGCAGCGTAGGGACAGGGGCTGGAAACACCATATATTTT.

This chain uses TRBV27 with TRBJ2-3; tentatively, D is TRBD2 (5 bases). Germline assignment: CDR1 MNHEY and CDR2 SMNVEV (reference sequence). Trimming took 5 bases from V and 4 from J, leaving 7 bases between them. This CDR3 is built from 12 residues. CDR3 residues: CASSQLADTQYF. CDR3 coding DNA: TGTGCCAGCAGTCAACTAGCAGATACGCAGTATTTT.

On this clone: Other DNA sequences within the sample encode an identical CDR3. The chain links TRBV13 to TRBJ2-3, with TRBD1 matching over 7 bases. The junction had 1 base not matched to a gene; V was cut back by 0 bases and J by 1 base. This CDR3 spans 15 amino acids. CDR1 PRHDT and CDR2 FYEKMQ come from the germline V gene (reference sequence). CDR3 region: CASSLGQGGTDTQYF. DNA for the CDR3: TGTGCCAGCAGCTTAGGGCAGGGGGGCACAGATACGCAGTATTTT.

This chain connects TRBV5-1 to TRBJ2-3; 11 nucleotides match TRBD2. This CDR3 is 20 amino acids long. CDR1 SGHRS and CDR2 YFSETQ come from the germline V gene. J lost 0 bases, V lost 0 bases, and 12 bases had no gene match. DNA for the CDR3: TGCGCCAGCAGCTTGGCTGCACTAGCGGGGGCATCCTCTAGCACAGATACGCAGTATTTT. Translated, it gives CASSLAALAGASSSTDTQYF. Using reference TRBV5-1 and TRBJ2-3 for the parts outside the CDR3, the full variable domain is KAGVTQTPRYLIKTRGQQVTLSCSPISGHRSVSWYQQTPGQGLQFLFEYFSETQRNKGNFPGRFSGRQFSNSRSEMNVSTLELGDSALYLCASSLAALAGASSSTDTQYFGPGTRLTVL.

The V and J genes are TRBV15 and TRBJ2-2; TRBD2 might be the D (6 bases). The length of the CDR3 is 17 residues. Between the trimmed V and J ends, which lost 1 base and 6 bases, there was a span of 18 bases. CDR1 and CDR2 from the germline V gene are LNHNV and YYDKDF (reference sequence). The CDR3 sequence is CATSRGLASHSPGELFF. The DNA for the CDR3 is TGTGCCACCAGCAGAGGTCTAGCGAGCCATTCCCCCGGGGAGCTGTTTTTT.

V gene TRBV5-4 combines with J gene TRBJ1-1; 9 bases fit TRBD1. After removal of 10 bases from V and 1 base from J, the junction contained 8 bases not matched to a gene. Germline CDR1 SGHNT, CDR2 YYREEE (reference sequence). The CDR3 is made up of 14 amino acids. The chain's CDR3 is CAQRTTGGNTEAFF. The CDR3 DNA is TGTGCCCAACGAACGACAGGGGGGAACACTGAAGCTTTCTTT.

There are a few counts of this clone. The chain employs TRBV6-5 and TRBJ2-7; 9 bases map to TRBD2. The CDR3 spans 16 residues. The ends lost 4 bases at V and 7 bases at J; junction bases unmatched: 14. Per germline, CDR1 MNHEY and CDR2 SVGAGI. The CDR3 is CASSLDATGTSLEQYF. In DNA, the CDR3 is TGTGCCAGCAGTTTGGACGCCACCGGGACTAGCCTGGAGCAGTACTTC.